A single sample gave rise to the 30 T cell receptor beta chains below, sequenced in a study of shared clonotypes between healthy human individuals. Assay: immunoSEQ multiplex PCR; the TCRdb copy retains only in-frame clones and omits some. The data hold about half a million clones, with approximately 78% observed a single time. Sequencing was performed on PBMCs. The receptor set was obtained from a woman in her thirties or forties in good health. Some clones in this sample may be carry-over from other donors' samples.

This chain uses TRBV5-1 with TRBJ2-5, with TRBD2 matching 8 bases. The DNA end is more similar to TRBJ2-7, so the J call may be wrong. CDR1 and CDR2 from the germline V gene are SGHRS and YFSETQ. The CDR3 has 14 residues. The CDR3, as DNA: TGCGCCAGCAGTCAGACTAGCGAACCCTACGAGCAGTACTTC. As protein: CASSQTSEPYEQYF.

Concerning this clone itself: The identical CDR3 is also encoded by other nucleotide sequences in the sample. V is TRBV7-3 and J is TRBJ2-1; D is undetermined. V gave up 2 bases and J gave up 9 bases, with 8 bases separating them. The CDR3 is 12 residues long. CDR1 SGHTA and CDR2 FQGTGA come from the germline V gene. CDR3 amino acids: CASSLAVGEQFF. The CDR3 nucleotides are TGTGCCAGCAGCTTAGCAGTTGGTGAGCAGTTCTTC.

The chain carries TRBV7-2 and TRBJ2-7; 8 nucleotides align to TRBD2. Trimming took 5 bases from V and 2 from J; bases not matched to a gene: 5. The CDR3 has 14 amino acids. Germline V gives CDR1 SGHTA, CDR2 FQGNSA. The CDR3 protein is CASSNGLATYEQYF. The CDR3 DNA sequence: TGTGCCAGCAGCAACGGACTAGCCACCTACGAGCAGTACTTC.

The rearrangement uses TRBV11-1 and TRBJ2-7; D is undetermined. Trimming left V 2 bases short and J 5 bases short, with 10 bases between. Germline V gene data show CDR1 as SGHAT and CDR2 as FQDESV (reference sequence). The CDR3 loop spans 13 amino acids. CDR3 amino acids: CASSLPPLNEQYF. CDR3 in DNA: TGTGCCAGCAGCTTACCCCCATTGAACGAGCAGTACTTC.

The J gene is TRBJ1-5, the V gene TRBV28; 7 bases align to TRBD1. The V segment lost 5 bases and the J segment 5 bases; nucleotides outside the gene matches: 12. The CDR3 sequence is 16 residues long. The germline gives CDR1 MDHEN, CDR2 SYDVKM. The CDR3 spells CASSPPWATGYQPQHF. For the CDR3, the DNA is TGTGCCAGCAGTCCCCCCTGGGCGACAGGGTATCAGCCCCAGCATTTT.

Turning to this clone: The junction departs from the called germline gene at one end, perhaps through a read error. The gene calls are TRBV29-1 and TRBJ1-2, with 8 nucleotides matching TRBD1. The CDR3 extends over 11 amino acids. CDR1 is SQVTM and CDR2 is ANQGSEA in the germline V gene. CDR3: CSDRTGWGYAF. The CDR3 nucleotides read TGCAGCGATAGGACAGGGTGGGGCTACGCCTTC.

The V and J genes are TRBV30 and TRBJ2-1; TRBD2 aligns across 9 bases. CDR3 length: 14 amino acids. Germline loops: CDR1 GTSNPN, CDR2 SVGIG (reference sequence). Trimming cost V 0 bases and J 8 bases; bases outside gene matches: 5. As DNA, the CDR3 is TGTGCCTGGAGTGTAAGGGTAGCGGGAGATGAGCAGTTCTTC. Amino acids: CAWSVRVAGDEQFF.

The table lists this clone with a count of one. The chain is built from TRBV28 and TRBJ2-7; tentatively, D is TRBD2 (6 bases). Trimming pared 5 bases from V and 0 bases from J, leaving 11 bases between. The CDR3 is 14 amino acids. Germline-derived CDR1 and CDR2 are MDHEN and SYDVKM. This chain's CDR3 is CASSKGDFSYEQYF. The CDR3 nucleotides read TGTGCCAGCAGTAAAGGGGACTTCTCCTACGAGCAGTACTTC.

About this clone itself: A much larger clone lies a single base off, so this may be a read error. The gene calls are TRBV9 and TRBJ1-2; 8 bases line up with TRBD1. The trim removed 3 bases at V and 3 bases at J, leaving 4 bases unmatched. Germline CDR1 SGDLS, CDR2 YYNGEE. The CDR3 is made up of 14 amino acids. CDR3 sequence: CASSARQGYYGYTF. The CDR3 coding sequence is TGTGCCAGCAGCGCCCGACAGGGGTACTATGGCTACACCTTC. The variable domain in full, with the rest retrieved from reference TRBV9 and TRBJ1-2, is DSGVTQTPKHLITATGQRVTLRCSPRSGDLSVYWYQQSLDQGLQFLIQYYNGEERAKGNILERFSAQQFPDLHSELNLSSLELGDSALYFCASSARQGYYGYTFGSGTRLTVV.

The DNA of the CDR3 is TGTGCCACCAGCAGAGGGTGGGATAGCTACAATGAGCAGTTCTTC. It encodes CATSRGWDSYNEQFF. The chain uses TRBV15 and TRBJ2-1; D uncertain. There are 15 residues in the CDR3. Germline V gene lookup returns CDR1 LNHNV and CDR2 YYDKDF (reference sequence). V shed 1 base and J shed 3 bases, with 10 bases lying between them.

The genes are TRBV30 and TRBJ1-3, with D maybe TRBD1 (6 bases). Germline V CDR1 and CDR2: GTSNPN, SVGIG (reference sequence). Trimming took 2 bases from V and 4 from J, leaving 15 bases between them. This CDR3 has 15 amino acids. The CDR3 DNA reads TGTGCCTGGAGTCAAACACGGACAGCCGGAAACACCATATATTTT. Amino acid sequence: CAWSQTRTAGNTIYF.

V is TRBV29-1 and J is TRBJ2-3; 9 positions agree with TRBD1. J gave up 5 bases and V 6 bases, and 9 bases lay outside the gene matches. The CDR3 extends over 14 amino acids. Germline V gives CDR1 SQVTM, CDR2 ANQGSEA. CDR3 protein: CSVQGQGSLDTQYF. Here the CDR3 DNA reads TGCAGCGTCCAAGGACAGGGGTCCCTAGATACGCAGTATTTT.

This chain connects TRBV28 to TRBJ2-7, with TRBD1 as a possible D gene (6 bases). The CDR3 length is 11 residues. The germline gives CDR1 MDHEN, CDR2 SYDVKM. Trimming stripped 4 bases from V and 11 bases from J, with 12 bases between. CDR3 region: CASSSRDKEYF. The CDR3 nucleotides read TGTGCCAGCAGTTCCCGGGACAAAGAGTACTTC.

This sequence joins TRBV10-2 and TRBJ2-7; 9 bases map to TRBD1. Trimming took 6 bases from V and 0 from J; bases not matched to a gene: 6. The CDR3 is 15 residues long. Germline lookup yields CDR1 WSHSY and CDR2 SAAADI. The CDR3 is CASRTDRGGSYEQYF. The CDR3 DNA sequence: TGCGCCAGCAGGACCGACAGGGGGGGCTCCTACGAGCAGTACTTC.

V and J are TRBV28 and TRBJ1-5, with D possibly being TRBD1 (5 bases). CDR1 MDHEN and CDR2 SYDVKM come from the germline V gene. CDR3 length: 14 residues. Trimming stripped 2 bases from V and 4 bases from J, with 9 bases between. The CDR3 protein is CASSLSWGNQPQHF. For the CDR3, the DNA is TGTGCCAGCAGTTTAAGCTGGGGGAATCAGCCCCAGCATTTT.

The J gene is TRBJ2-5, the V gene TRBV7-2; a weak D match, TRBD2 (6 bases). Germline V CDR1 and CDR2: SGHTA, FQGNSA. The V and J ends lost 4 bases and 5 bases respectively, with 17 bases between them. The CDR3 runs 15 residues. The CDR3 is CASSSRYGGGETQYF. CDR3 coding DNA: TGTGCCAGCAGCTCCCGGTACGGTGGGGGGGAGACCCAGTACTTC.

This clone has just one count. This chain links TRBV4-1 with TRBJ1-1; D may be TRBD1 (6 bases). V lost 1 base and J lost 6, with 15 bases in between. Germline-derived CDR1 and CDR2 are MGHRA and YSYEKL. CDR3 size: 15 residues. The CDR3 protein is CASSQGVRQGPEAFF. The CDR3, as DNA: TGCGCCAGCAGCCAAGGAGTCCGGCAGGGGCCTGAAGCTTTCTTT.

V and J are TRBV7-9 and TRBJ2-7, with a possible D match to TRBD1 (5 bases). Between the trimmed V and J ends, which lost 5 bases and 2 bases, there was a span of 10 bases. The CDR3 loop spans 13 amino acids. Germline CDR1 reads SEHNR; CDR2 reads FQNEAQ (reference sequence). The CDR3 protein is CASSPKGPYEQYF. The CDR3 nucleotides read TGTGCCAGCAGCCCCAAGGGGCCCTACGAGCAGTACTTC.

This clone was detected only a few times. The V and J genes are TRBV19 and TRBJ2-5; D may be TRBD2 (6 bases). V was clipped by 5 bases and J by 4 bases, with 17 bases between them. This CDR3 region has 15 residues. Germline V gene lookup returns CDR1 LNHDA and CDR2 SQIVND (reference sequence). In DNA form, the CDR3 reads TGTGCCAGTAGTCCCCTCTCCGGGACTCGAGAGACCCAGTACTTC. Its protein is CASSPLSGTRETQYF.

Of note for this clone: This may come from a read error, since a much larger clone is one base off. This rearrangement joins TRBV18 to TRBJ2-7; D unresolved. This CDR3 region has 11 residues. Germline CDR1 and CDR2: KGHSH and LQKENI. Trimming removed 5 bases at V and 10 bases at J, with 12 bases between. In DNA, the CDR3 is TGTGCCAGCTCATCTGCTAAGGATCAGTACTTC. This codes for CASSSAKDQYF.

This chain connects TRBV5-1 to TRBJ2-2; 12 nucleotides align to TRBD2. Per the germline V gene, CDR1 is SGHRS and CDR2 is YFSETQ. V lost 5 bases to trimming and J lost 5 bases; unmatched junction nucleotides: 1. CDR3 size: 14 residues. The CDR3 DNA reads TGCGCCAGCAGAGGGACTAGCGGGACCGGGGAGCTGTTTTTT. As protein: CASRGTSGTGELFF.

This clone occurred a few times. The DNA of the CDR3 is TGTGCCAGCAGTTTCCAGTTGTACAATCAGCCCCAGCATTTT. Encoded protein: CASSFQLYNQPQHF. The genes are TRBV28 and TRBJ1-5; D not resolved. Trimming took 3 bases from V and 3 from J, leaving 9 bases between them. This CDR3 spans 14 amino acids. CDR1 MDHEN and CDR2 SYDVKM come from the germline V gene.

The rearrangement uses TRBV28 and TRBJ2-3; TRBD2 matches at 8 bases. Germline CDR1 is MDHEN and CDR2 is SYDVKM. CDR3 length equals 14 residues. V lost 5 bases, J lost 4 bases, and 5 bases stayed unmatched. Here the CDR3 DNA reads TGTGCCAGCAGTCCCTTAGCGGGGTCAGATACGCAGTATTTT. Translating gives CASSPLAGSDTQYF.

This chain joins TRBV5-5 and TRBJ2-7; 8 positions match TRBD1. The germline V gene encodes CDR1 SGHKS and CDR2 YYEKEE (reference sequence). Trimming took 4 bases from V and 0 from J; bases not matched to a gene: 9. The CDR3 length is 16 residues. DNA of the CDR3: TGTGCCAGCAGCGTCACGGGACAGGTGAGCTCCTACGAGCAGTACTTC. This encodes CASSVTGQVSSYEQYF.

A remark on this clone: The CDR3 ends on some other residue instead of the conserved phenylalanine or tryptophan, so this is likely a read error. CDR3 sequence: CAWSWDTGELFI. The CDR3 DNA reads as TGTGCCTGGTCGTGGGACACCGGGGAGCTGTTTATC. The chain employs TRBV30 and TRBJ2-2; D remains unclear. Trimming took 5 bases from V and 3 from J, leaving 7 bases between them. Germline V CDR1 and CDR2: GTSNPN, SVGIG (reference sequence). This CDR3 is 12 amino acids long.

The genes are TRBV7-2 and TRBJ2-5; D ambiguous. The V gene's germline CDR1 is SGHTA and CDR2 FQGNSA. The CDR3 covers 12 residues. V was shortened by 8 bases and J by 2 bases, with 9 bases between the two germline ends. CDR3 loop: CASGRIQETQYF. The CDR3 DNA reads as TGTGCCAGCGGACGGATTCAAGAGACCCAGTACTTC.

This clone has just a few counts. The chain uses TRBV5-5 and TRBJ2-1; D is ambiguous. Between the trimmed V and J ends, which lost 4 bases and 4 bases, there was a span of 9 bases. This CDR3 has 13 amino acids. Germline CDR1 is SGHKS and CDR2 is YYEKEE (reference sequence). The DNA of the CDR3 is TGTGCCAGCAGCCGCCCCGGTTACAATGAGCAGTTCTTC. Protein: CASSRPGYNEQFF.

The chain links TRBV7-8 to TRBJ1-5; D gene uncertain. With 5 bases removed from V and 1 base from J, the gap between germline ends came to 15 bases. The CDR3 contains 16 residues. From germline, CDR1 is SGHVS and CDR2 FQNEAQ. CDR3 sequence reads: CASSLQSGPSNQPQHF. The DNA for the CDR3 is TGTGCCAGCAGCCTTCAATCAGGACCGAGCAATCAGCCCCAGCATTTT.

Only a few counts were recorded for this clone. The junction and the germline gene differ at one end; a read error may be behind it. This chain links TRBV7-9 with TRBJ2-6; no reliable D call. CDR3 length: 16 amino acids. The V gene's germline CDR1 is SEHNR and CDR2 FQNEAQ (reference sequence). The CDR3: CASSQEVGSGANVLTF. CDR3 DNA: TGCGCCAGCAGCCAAGAAGTCGGCTCTGGGGCCAACGTCCTGACTTTC.

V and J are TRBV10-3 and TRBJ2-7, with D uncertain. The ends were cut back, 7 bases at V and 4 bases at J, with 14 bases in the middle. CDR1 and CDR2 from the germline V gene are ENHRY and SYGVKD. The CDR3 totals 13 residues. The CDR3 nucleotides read TGTGCCATCACGCGTCAACAAGGGTACGAGCAGTACTTC. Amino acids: CAITRQQGYEQYF.